The next 28 T cell receptor beta chains were all read from a single sample in a study of blood T cell repertoires in COVID-19. Assay: immunoSEQ multiplex PCR; the TCRdb copy retains only in-frame clones and omits some. The sample records fewer than 300,000 clones, more than 75% being singletons. Sequences were obtained from peripheral blood. These receptors came from a woman between 40 and 55 years old who had recovered from COVID-19.

The rearrangement joins TRBV9 to TRBJ2-7; 11 bases map to TRBD1. The CDR3 contains 15 residues. Germline V CDR1 and CDR2: SGDLS, YYNGEE. J lost 4 bases, V lost 3 bases, and 6 bases had no gene match. This chain's CDR3 is CASSAGQGALYEQYF. CDR3 nucleotides: TGTGCCAGCAGCGCCGGACAGGGGGCTCTATACGAGCAGTACTTC. Complete variable domain (other parts from reference TRBV9 and TRBJ2-7): DSGVTQTPKHLITATGQRVTLRCSPRSGDLSVYWYQQSLDQGLQFLIQYYNGEERAKGNILERFSAQQFPDLHSELNLSSLELGDSALYFCASSAGQGALYEQYFGPGTRLTVT.

This chain joins TRBV10-3 and TRBJ2-5; 9 positions agree with TRBD1. Losses at the gene ends were 4 bases for V and 3 bases for J; bases not matched to a gene: 0. From germline, CDR1 is ENHRY and CDR2 SYGVKD. CDR3 length: 13 residues. CDR3 in DNA: TGTGCCATCAGTGGACAGGGGGAAGAGACCCAGTACTTC. It is translated as CAISGQGEETQYF.

This clone was recorded only once. The chain carries TRBV18 and TRBJ2-3; no reliable D call. CDR1 is KGHSH and CDR2 is LQKENI in the germline V gene. The germline V and J ends were trimmed by 3 bases and 1 base, with 8 bases remaining between them. CDR3 size: 14 residues. CDR3 coding DNA: TGTGCCAGCTCACCGTTCAGCGGCACAGATACGCAGTATTTT. Protein: CASSPFSGTDTQYF.

The CDR3 DNA is TGTGCCAGCAGCTTAGGGCCGCCGGGGGCCTACGAGCAGTACTTC. Translating it yields CASSLGPPGAYEQYF. The chain links TRBV5-6 to TRBJ2-7; tentatively, D is TRBD2 (6 bases). This CDR3 is 15 amino acids long. V lost 2 bases to trimming and J lost 2 bases, with 14 bases between them. Germline CDR1 SGHDT, CDR2 YYEEEE.

The rearrangement joins TRBV5-1 to TRBJ1-2, with 7 bases fitting TRBD1. Looked up from germline, CDR1 is SGHRS and CDR2 is YFSETQ. The CDR3 runs 14 residues. V lost 3 bases, J lost 4 bases, and 6 bases stayed unmatched. CDR3 sequence reads: CASSSDREIYGYTF. CDR3 nucleotide sequence: TGCGCCAGCAGCTCCGACAGGGAGATCTATGGCTACACCTTC.

The chain employs TRBV27 and TRBJ1-2; a weak D match, TRBD1 (6 bases). There are 13 residues in the CDR3. The V end was cut by 7 bases, the J end by 7 bases, with 16 bases between. Germline CDR1 MNHEY, CDR2 SMNVEV (reference sequence). The CDR3 DNA reads TGTGCCAGCACATACCGCAGGGGTGGTGGCTACACCTTC. It yields the protein CASTYRRGGGYTF.

V is TRBV11-2 and J is TRBJ1-2; 7 positions agree with TRBD1. The trim removed 3 bases at V and 2 bases at J, leaving 9 bases unmatched. CDR3 length: 16 amino acids. CDR1 and CDR2 (germline): SGHAT, FQNNGV. The CDR3 sequence: CASSLTRDSTNYGYTF. CDR3 sequence (DNA): TGTGCCAGCAGCTTGACCCGGGACAGCACCAACTATGGCTACACCTTC. Full variable domain (missing parts from reference TRBV11-2 and TRBJ1-2): EAGVAQSPRYKIIEKRQSVAFWCNPISGHATLYWYQQILGQGPKLLIQFQNNGVVDDSQLPKDRFSAERLKGVDSTLKIQPAKLEDSAVYLCASSLTRDSTNYGYTFGSGTRLTVV.

The chain is built from TRBV5-8 and TRBJ2-1; 9 nucleotides agree with TRBD1. The CDR3 sequence is 14 residues long. V gave up 7 bases and J gave up 1 base; unmatched junction bases: 3. Germline assignment: CDR1 SGHTS and CDR2 YDEGEE. CDR3 in DNA: TGTGCCAGCCTTGGGACAGGGTCCTACAATGAGCAGTTCTTC. Translating gives CASLGTGSYNEQFF.

The chain carries TRBV19 and TRBJ2-7; the match to TRBD2 covers 8 bases. The CDR3 runs to 16 residues. Per germline, CDR1 LNHDA and CDR2 SQIVND (reference sequence). Trimming removed 3 bases from V and 1 base from J; junction bases left unmatched: 8. The DNA of the CDR3 is TGTGCCAGTAGTATCCTTAGCGGGGAAGGGTCCTACGAGCAGTACTTC. Encoded protein: CASSILSGEGSYEQYF.

The V and J genes are TRBV27 and TRBJ1-5; perhaps TRBD1 as D (5 bases). Trimming stripped 2 bases from V and 1 base from J, with 6 bases between. The CDR3 totals 14 residues. CDR1 is MNHEY, CDR2 SMNVEV, per germline (reference sequence). In DNA form, the CDR3 reads TGTGCCAGCAGTTTAGGGGGGAGCAATCAGCCCCAGCATTTT. This encodes CASSLGGSNQPQHF.

This clone was detected only once. The chain joins TRBV27 to TRBJ2-7, with D perhaps TRBD2 (5 bases). Per germline, CDR1 MNHEY and CDR2 SMNVEV (reference sequence). The ends were cut back, 4 bases at V and 7 bases at J, with 17 bases in the middle. This CDR3 region has 14 residues. In nucleotides, the CDR3 is TGTGCCAGCAGTTCCTCACCTGGGCGGGTGGAGCAGTACTTC. It translates to CASSSSPGRVEQYF.

This clone occurred a few times. This rearrangement joins TRBV3-1 (or the pseudogene TRBV3-2) to TRBJ1-1; perhaps TRBD1 as D (5 bases). The V gene lost 0 bases and the J gene lost 0 bases, with 8 bases spanning the gap. Germline V gene data show CDR1 as LGHDT and CDR2 as YNNKEL (reference sequence). The length of the CDR3 is 15 residues. CDR3 protein: CASSQETVMNTEAFF. The CDR3 DNA reads as TGTGCCAGCAGCCAAGAGACAGTCATGAACACTGAAGCTTTCTTT.

This clone came up once. The chain employs TRBV30 and TRBJ1-6, with D uncertain. The V gene lost 2 bases and the J gene lost 5 bases, with 7 bases spanning the gap. The CDR3 spans 13 residues. The germline V gene encodes CDR1 GTSNPN and CDR2 SVGIG (reference sequence). CDR3 region: CAWSRRDNSPLHF. The DNA for the CDR3 is TGTGCCTGGAGTCGACGGGATAATTCACCCCTCCACTTT.

The chain joins TRBV21-1 to TRBJ1-5; no DNA check was done on the table's D call, TRBD1. TRBV21-1 is marked as a pseudogene. CDR3 length: 17 residues. CDR3 residues: CASIPRTGPNSNQPQHF. DNA for the CDR3: TGTGCCAGCATCCCTAGGACAGGGCCAAATAGCAATCAGCCCCAGCATTTT.

The V gene is TRBV7-8, the J gene TRBJ1-1, with 7 bases matching TRBD1. The CDR3 sequence is 16 residues long. Trimming cost V 3 bases and J 2 bases; bases outside gene matches: 9. CDR1 is SGHVS and CDR2 is FQNEAQ in the germline V gene. CDR3 loop: CASSFPAGQLNTEAFF. In DNA form, the CDR3 reads TGTGCCAGCAGCTTCCCCGCGGGACAGTTAAACACTGAAGCTTTCTTT.

This chain links TRBV5-1 with TRBJ1-1; D unresolved. V was clipped by 2 bases and J by 0 bases, with 5 bases between them. Germline-derived CDR1 and CDR2 are SGHRS and YFSETQ. The CDR3 consists of 13 residues. CDR3: CASSFYMNTEAFF. Here the CDR3 DNA reads TGCGCCAGCAGCTTCTATATGAACACTGAAGCTTTCTTT.

This clone has a handful of counts. The V gene is TRBV5-5, the J gene TRBJ2-3; TRBD1 agrees at 10 bases. The V and J ends lost 2 bases and 3 bases, in that order; junction bases with no gene match: 3. The CDR3 consists of 15 residues. The germline V gene encodes CDR1 SGHKS and CDR2 YYEKEE (reference sequence). In DNA, the CDR3 is TGTGCCAGCAGCTTACGGGACAGGGGAACAGATACGCAGTATTTT. It translates to CASSLRDRGTDTQYF.

The V gene is TRBV7-2, the J gene TRBJ1-3, with D hard to call. This CDR3 has 14 amino acids. Per the germline V gene, CDR1 is SGHTA and CDR2 is FQGNSA. V was cut by 5 bases and J by 0 bases, with 8 bases left in between. In nucleotides, the CDR3 is TGTGCCAGCAGCCCGGTGCGCTCTGGAAACACCATATATTTT. It specifies CASSPVRSGNTIYF.

This chain joins TRBV2 and TRBJ1-6; TRBD1 aligns across 8 bases. The V gene end was trimmed by 6 bases and the J gene end by 2 bases; junction bases not matched to a gene: 6. The CDR3 totals 16 residues. CDR1 and CDR2 from the germline V gene are SNHLY and FYNNEI. CDR3 DNA: TGTGCCAGCAGAACGGACAGGGCGCCCTATAATTCACCCCTCCACTTT. Translation: CASRTDRAPYNSPLHF.

V is TRBV5-4 and J is TRBJ1-2, with D unresolved. Germline V lookup: CDR1 SGHNT, CDR2 YYREEE (reference sequence). V was shortened by 4 bases and J by 0 bases, with 13 bases between the two germline ends. The length of the CDR3 is 15 residues. Here the CDR3 reads CASSQVGRSNYGYTF. The CDR3 DNA follows: TGTGCCAGCAGCCAAGTGGGCAGATCTAACTATGGCTACACCTTC.

The V call is TRBV7-9, the J call TRBJ2-3, with D possibly TRBD2 on 6 matching bases. Germline CDR1 and CDR2: SEHNR and FQNEAQ (reference sequence). This CDR3 spans 15 amino acids. Trimming removed 5 bases from V and 0 bases from J, with 12 bases in between. Written as DNA, the CDR3 is TGTGCCAGCAGCGGACGGGGGACTAGCACAGATACGCAGTATTTT. Protein sequence: CASSGRGTSTDTQYF.

The chain joins TRBV28 to TRBJ2-7; TRBD1 agrees at 7 bases. CDR1 and CDR2 (germline): MDHEN, SYDVKM. The junction had 2 bases not matched to a gene; V was cut back by 8 bases and J by 1 base. The CDR3 is made up of 12 amino acids. CDR3 residues: CASGQVSYEQYF. The CDR3 DNA is TGTGCCAGCGGACAGGTGTCCTACGAGCAGTACTTC. Supplemented by reference TRBV28 and TRBJ2-7, the full variable domain reads DVKVTQSSRYLVKRTGEKVFLECVQDMDHENMFWYRQDPGLGLRLIYFSYDVKMKEKGDIPEGYSVSREKKERFSLILESASTNQTSMYLCASGQVSYEQYFGPGTRLTVT.

The chain combines TRBV24-1 with TRBJ2-2, with D possibly TRBD1 on 5 matching bases. Looked up from germline, CDR1 is KGHDR and CDR2 is SFDVKD. The CDR3 is 17 amino acids. V shed 3 bases and J shed 6 bases, with 19 bases lying between them. The CDR3 nucleotides read TGTGCCACCAGTGATGGGTCCGCTTGGCAGGGTTCCGGGGAGCTGTTTTTT. It specifies CATSDGSAWQGSGELFF.

V usage is TRBV6-5 and J usage is TRBJ1-3; D unresolved. Germline CDR1 MNHEY, CDR2 SVGAGI. Trimming stripped 0 bases from V and 4 bases from J, with 4 bases between. CDR3 length: 13 residues. In DNA, the CDR3 is TGTGCCAGCAGTTACTCGGAGGGAAACACCATATATTTT. It encodes CASSYSEGNTIYF.

The rearrangement joins TRBV5-1 to TRBJ2-1; 7 nucleotides match TRBD2. This CDR3 contains 19 residues. Germline assignment: CDR1 SGHRS and CDR2 YFSETQ. Unmatched junction bases numbered 16, after V lost 4 bases and J lost 0 bases. The CDR3 spells CASSGPRTRAKSSYNEQFF. CDR3 coding DNA: TGCGCCAGCAGCGGTCCTAGGACTAGGGCTAAAAGCTCCTACAATGAGCAGTTCTTC.

Points on this clone: The sample has other DNA sequences that encode this CDR3 too. The chain has TRBV5-1 and TRBJ2-7; 10 nucleotides align to TRBD1. Trimming removed 4 bases from V and 4 bases from J; junction bases left unmatched: 5. CDR1 and CDR2 (germline): SGHRS, YFSETQ. The CDR3 runs 14 residues. CDR3 coding DNA: TGCGCCAGCAGCCTGGACAGGGGGTCTTACGAGCAGTACTTC. Its translation is CASSLDRGSYEQYF.

This chain connects TRBV5-1 to TRBJ1-1, with D unclear. This CDR3 has 14 amino acids. Germline loops: CDR1 SGHRS, CDR2 YFSETQ. V lost 4 bases and J lost 6, with 16 bases in between. As DNA, the CDR3 is TGCGCCAGCAGCCCAAGTAGTGGGAGGTCTGAAGCTTTCTTT. Residues: CASSPSSGRSEAFF.

J is TRBJ2-7 and V is TRBV11-2; D not resolved. The CDR3 totals 13 residues. CDR1 is SGHAT and CDR2 is FQNNGV in the germline V gene. V lost 0 bases, J lost 2 bases, and 5 bases lay in between. Here the CDR3 reads CASSLDSAYEQYF. Here the CDR3 DNA reads TGTGCCAGCAGCTTAGACAGCGCCTACGAGCAGTACTTC.